Listed below are T cell receptor beta chains from one sample, sequenced in a study of cytomegalovirus exposure and HLA in healthy donors. Profiling relied on immunoSEQ multiplex PCR, and the TCRdb table lists in-frame clones only, not all of them. The table shows 150,000 to 200,000 clones, with approximately 79% occurring only once. The sequencing sample was made of PBMCs. The source is a woman in her twenties or thirties in good health and CMV-seropositive. Both conserved end residues are part of each CDR3. The order of the fields is V gene, D gene, J gene, clone size, CDR3 DNA, CDR3 protein. A D gene is named only where the DNA matches it firmly. Rows may omit the clone size; those that give it use once, few, many or a size class.

TRBV4-2,TRBD2,TRBJ2-7,NA,TGTGCCAGCAGCCCCGGGGGGGACTATTCCTACGAGCAGTACTTC,CASSPGGDYSYEQYF
TRBV2,TRBD2,TRBJ2-3,NA,TGTGCCAGCAGAGATGGACTAGCGGTGGGCACAGATACGCAGTATTTT,CASRDGLAVGTDTQYF
TRBV7-9,NA,TRBJ1-1,NA,TGTGCCAGCAGCCCTAGGAACATTGAAGCTTTCTTT,CASSPRNIEAFF
TRBV27,TRBD2,TRBJ2-1,NA,TGTGCCAGCAGTTTCTTAGCGGGAGTCTACAATGAGCAGTTCTTC,CASSFLAGVYNEQFF
TRBV7-9,TRBD1,TRBJ2-1,NA,TGTGCCAGCAGTTCCGCCGGACAGGGAAGGAAGCAGTTCTTC,CASSSAGQGRKQFF
TRBV11-2,TRBD2,TRBJ2-2,NA,TGTGCCAGCAGCTTTAGCGGGGTCAACACCGGGGAGCTGTTTTTT,CASSFSGVNTGELFF
TRBV7-8,TRBD2,TRBJ2-7,NA,TGTGCCAGCAGCAGAGAACTAGCGGGGTCGTCATACGAGCAGTACTTC,CASSRELAGSSYEQYF
TRBV6-4,TRBD1,TRBJ2-2,NA,TGTGCCAGCAGACCACAGGGGGCAAACGGGGAGCTGTTTTTT,CASRPQGANGELFF
TRBV7-2,TRBD1,TRBJ1-1,NA,TGTGCCAGCAGCCGGACAGGGGCGGACGCTTTCTTT,CASSRTGADAFF
TRBV9,TRBD2,TRBJ2-3,NA,TGTGCCAGCAGCGTAGATAGCGGGAGTCTCCCAGATACGCAGTATTTT,CASSVDSGSLPDTQYF
TRBV9,NA,TRBJ2-1,NA,TGTGCCAGCAGCGTAGATAGTAGCTACAATGAGCAGTTCTTC,CASSVDSSYNEQFF
TRBV16,NA,TRBJ1-1,NA,TGTGCCAGCAGCCCGCGGGGGACTGAAGCTTTCTTT,CASSPRGTEAFF
TRBV19,NA,TRBJ2-7,NA,TGTGCCAGTACGGATAGGGGCCGCTACGAGCAGTACTTC,CASTDRGRYEQYF
TRBV4-2,NA,TRBJ1-2,NA,TGTGCCAGCAGCCACCTATGGGAGGGCCACTATGGCTACACCTTC,CASSHLWEGHYGYTF
TRBV7-2,TRBD1,TRBJ1-5,NA,TGTGCCAGCAGCATACGGACAGGCGAAACGCAGCCCCAGCATTTT,CASSIRTGETQPQHF
TRBV9,NA,TRBJ1-4,NA,TGTGCCAGCAGCGTAGCCCGAGGTGTGGATGAAAAACTGTTTTTT,CASSVARGVDEKLFF
TRBV11-2,TRBD1,TRBJ2-3,NA,TGTGCCAGCAGCTTAGACAGGGGGCATGATACGCAGTATTTT,CASSLDRGHDTQYF
TRBV13,NA,TRBJ2-6,once,TGTGCCAGCAGACCCTCCCGGGGGTATGGGGCCAACGTCCTGACTTTC,CASRPSRGYGANVLTF
TRBV6-1,NA,TRBJ2-7,NA,TGTGCCAGCAGTGAATATCGGGACTACGAGCAGTACTTC,CASSEYRDYEQYF
TRBV15,NA,TRBJ1-2,NA,TGTGCCACCAGCGGAGAGGGGGAGGGGGGCTATGGCTACACCTTC,CATSGEGEGGYGYTF
TRBV4-3,NA,TRBJ2-1,NA,TGCGCCAGCAGCCAAAGACGGGATGAGCAGTTCTTC,CASSQRRDEQFF
TRBV27,TRBD2,TRBJ2-1,NA,TGTGCCAGCAGTCCGAGACTAGCGGGAGGACGGAATGAGCAGTTCTTC,CASSPRLAGGRNEQFF